This TCR beta chain originates from a study of T cell repertoires in cytomegalovirus infection. Study-wide results and caveats: Of the TCR beta families, the public ones yielded a cumulative frequency that identified carriers of CMV plus the relevant HLA.

CDR1 and CDR2 from the germline V gene are SGHRS and YFSETQ. V was cut by 3 bases and J by 5 bases, with 8 bases left in between. The CDR3 runs 12 residues. TCRdb re-called the reads through MiXCR, storing one row per CDR3 protein. The profile shows approximately 270,000 distinct CDR3 sequences, about 20% of them singletons. A few counts support this clonotype. The antigen remains undetermined. The TCR sequence derives from a human donor in good health (CMV status not recorded). Some clones in this sample may be carry-over from other donors' samples. This specimen consisted of cultured PBMCs, obtained from culture after CMV antigen stimulation. The chain has TRBV5-1 and TRBJ2-5, with D unclear. The CDR3, as DNA: TGCGCCAGCAGCTCTCTGGGGGAGACCCAGTACTTC. The encoded protein is CASSSLGETQYF.